This T cell receptor (beta chain) was sequenced for a study of read filtering for tumor transcriptome and immune sequencing. Study background: IR-seq gave about 3.5 to 11 million TCR reads per sample; RNA-seq gave about 80 to 1273.

This clonotype was detected ten times or more. Molecular barcoded adaptors covering alpha/delta and beta/gamma chains were used on approximately 440 ng RNA. TCRdb ran MiXCR on the reads and lists one entry per CDR3 protein. The repertoire consists of 120,000 or so distinct CDR3 sequences, with 10% to 15% occurring once and the leading ten covering 9.5% to 11%. V lost 3 bases to trimming and J lost 5 bases, with 10 bases between them. This CDR3 spans 13 amino acids. The germline gives CDR1 DFQATT, CDR2 SNEGSKA (reference sequence). What was sequenced was a population of CD138-negative cells sorted from bone marrow. The rearrangement uses TRBV20-1 and TRBJ2-2; D is possibly TRBD1 (6 bases). The sequence was obtained from a donor over 35 with multiple myeloma. CDR3: CSASTGLTGELFF. CDR3 nucleotides: TGCAGTGCTAGTACAGGGTTAACCGGGGAGCTGTTTTTT.